Detailed here is one T cell receptor beta chain. This clonotype came up many times. It lacks a known antigen. There are no base qualities to consult, and no much larger clone falls within one base. The data were obtained in a study of T-cell reconstitution after alpha-beta-depleted transplantation in children (dated by TCRdb to 2016 to 2017). As for the study more broadly: The study quantitatively tracked T-cell immune reconstitution after TCRalphabeta/CD19-depleted allogeneic hematopoietic cell transplantation in children using TCR repertoire profiling. Overall study results and their limits: Over the following months the frequencies of hyperexpanded clones went down, and after one year T-cell counts and TCRbeta diversity were mostly credited to newly produced T cells. In some patients, high TCRbeta diversity at day 60 was attributed to recipient T cells and intrathymic progenitors that had survived conditioning. About two months after transplant, the apparently early recovery of alphabetaT-cell counts reportedly depended on just several hundred clones that had expanded rapidly and came from non-depleted graft cells.

CDR1 SGHVS and CDR2 FNYEAQ are derived from the germline V gene. The junction carries 19 bases between V and J, which are trimmed by 4 bases and 3 bases respectively. CDR3 length: 16 amino acids, cysteine to phenylalanine. Left in the record is the CDR3 DNA by itself, 48 bases read in frame from the first base. In the paper's terms, the treatment or condition label means: allogeneic hematopoietic cell transplantation with graft depleted of TCRalphabeta T cells and CD19 B cells. Transplant recipients were children who received TCRalphabeta/CD19-depleted allogeneic hematopoietic cell grafts. The library was prepared using PCR. TCRdb shows the sequencer as Illumina HiSeq 2500. TCR libraries were prepared with molecular barcoding, using unique molecular identifiers to normalize TCRbeta repertoire quantification. TCRdb itself trimmed the public reads at Q25 with fastp, ran MiXCR and retained productive beta chains. When rows share a CDR3 protein, they turn into one entry using the most common DNA and genes. Counted in this sample were roughly 120,000 distinct CDR3 sequences; about 21% of them appeared once. About 10% of the sample is held by the ten biggest clonotypes.

The sequencing used PBMCs, mostly from graft donor cells, collected 180 days after TCRalphabeta/CD19-depleted stem cell transplant. The sequence derives from a male patient aged 2-15 years who had a stem cell transplant for chronic granulomatous disease, so the T cells may come from the graft donor. The chain is encoded by TRBV7-6 joined to TRBJ2-7; the D segment could be TRBD2, given 6 matching bases. The DNA is TGTGCCAGCAGCTCACTGTTGGGGAGGTCGAACTACGAGCAGTACTTC. The resulting protein is CASSSLLGRSNYEQYF. When the CDR3 is completed using the reference TRBV7-6 and TRBJ2-7 genes on either side, the full variable domain is GAGVSQSPRYKVTKRGQDVALRCDPISGHVSLYWYRQALGQGPEFLTYFNYEAQQDKSGLPNDRFSAERPEGSISTLTIQRTEQRDSAMYRCASSSLLGRSNYEQYFGPGTRLTVT.